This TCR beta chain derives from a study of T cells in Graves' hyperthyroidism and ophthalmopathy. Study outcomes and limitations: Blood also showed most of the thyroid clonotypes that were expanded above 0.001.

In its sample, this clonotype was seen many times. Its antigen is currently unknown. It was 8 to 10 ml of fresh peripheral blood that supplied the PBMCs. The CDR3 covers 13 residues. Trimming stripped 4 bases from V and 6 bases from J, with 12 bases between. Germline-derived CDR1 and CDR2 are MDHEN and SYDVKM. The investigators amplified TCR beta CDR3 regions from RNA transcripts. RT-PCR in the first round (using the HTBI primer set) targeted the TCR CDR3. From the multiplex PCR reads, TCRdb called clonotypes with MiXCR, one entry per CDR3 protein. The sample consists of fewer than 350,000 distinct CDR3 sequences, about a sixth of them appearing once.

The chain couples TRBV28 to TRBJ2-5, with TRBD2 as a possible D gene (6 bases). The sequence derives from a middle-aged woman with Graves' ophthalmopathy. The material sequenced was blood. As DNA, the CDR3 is TGTGCCAGCAGTTCCCGAGGGAGGCAGACCCAGTACTTC. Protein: CASSSRGRQTQYF.